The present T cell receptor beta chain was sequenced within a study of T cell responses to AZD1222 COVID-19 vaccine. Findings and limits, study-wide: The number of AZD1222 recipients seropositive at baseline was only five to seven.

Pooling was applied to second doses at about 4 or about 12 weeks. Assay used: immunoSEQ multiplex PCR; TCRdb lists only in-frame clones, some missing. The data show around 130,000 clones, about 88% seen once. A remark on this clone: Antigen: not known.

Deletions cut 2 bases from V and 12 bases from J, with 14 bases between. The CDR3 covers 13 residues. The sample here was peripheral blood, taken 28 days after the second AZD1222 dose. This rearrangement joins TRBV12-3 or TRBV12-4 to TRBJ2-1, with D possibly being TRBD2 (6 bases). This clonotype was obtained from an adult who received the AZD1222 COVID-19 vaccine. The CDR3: CASSLKEGSRQFF. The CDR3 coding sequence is TGTGCCAGCAGTTTAAAGGAGGGATCGCGGCAGTTCTTC.